These T cell receptor beta chains were read from a single sample in a study of cytomegalovirus exposure and HLA in healthy donors. Assay used: immunoSEQ multiplex PCR; TCRdb lists only in-frame clones, some missing. The sample lists fewer than 95,000 clones; around 85% were seen once. The sample consisted of PBMCs. These receptors were collected from a man between 35 and 55 years old in good health and CMV-seropositive. Each CDR3 is given with its conserved first and last residue. A D gene is named only where the DNA matches it firmly. Expanded clones are given a class, and other clones once, few, many or no size at all.

j_gene | v_gene | d_gene | abundance | CDR3nt | CDR3aa
TRBJ2-1 | TRBV28 | . | few | TGTGCCAGCAGTTTAAACCTAAATGAGCAGTTCTTC | CASSLNLNEQFF
TRBJ2-7 | TRBV5-1 | . | . | TGCGCCAGCAGCTTTGGCGGGCATGGTCTCGAGCAGTACTTC | CASSFGGHGLEQYF
TRBJ1-3 | TRBV11-3 | . | once | TGTGCCAGCAGCTTAAGTCCGGTCTCTGGAAACACCATATATTTT | CASSLSPVSGNTIYF
TRBJ2-2 | TRBV6-1 | TRBD1 | few | TGTGCCAGCAGTACTCCCGGACAGGCCGGGGAGCTGTTTTTT | CASSTPGQAGELFF
TRBJ1-2 | TRBV12-5 | TRBD1 | . | TGTGCTAGTGCCCCCGGGGGGGGACAGGGCTATGGCTACACCTTC | CASAPGGGQGYGYTF
TRBJ2-1 | TRBV27 | . | . | TGTGCCAGCAGCCCAGGGGCGGTCAATGAGCAGTTCTTC | CASSPGAVNEQFF
TRBJ1-2 | TRBV9 | . | . | TGTGCCAGCAGCGCCAATAGGGACAAAGAGGTCTATGGCTACACCTTC | CASSANRDKEVYGYTF
TRBJ2-5 | TRBV5-1 | . | . | TGCGCCAGCAGCTTGCGCCCAGGGACCCAGTACTTC | CASSLRPGTQYF
TRBJ2-1 | TRBV7-7 | TRBD1 | . | TGTGCTAGCAGTCCTCACGGACAGGGGGCGTTCGATGAGCAGTTCTTC | CASSPHGQGAFDEQFF
TRBJ2-7 | TRBV6-5 | . | once | TGTGCCAGCAGGGCCTCACACTCGGCGGGGGAGCAGTACTTC | CASRASHSAGEQYF
TRBJ1-1 | TRBV9 | . | few | TGTGCCAGCAGCGTAGGAGTTATGAACACTGAAGCTTTCTTT | CASSVGVMNTEAFF
TRBJ1-1 | TRBV7-3 | TRBD1 | . | TGTGCCAGCAGCGCCCTCGGGACAGCTAACACTGAAGCTTTCTTT | CASSALGTANTEAFF
TRBJ1-3 | TRBV29-1 | TRBD1 | . | TGCAGCGTTGCAGGGGGAGGAAACACCATATATTTT | CSVAGGGNTIYF
TRBJ1-2 | TRBV10-3 | . | . | TGTGCCATCAGTGATGCGATGTTACGCTACACCTTC | CAISDAMLRYTF
TRBJ2-3 | TRBV19 | TRBD1 | . | TGTGCCAGTACCCCCGGGACAGGGGTTGGAGATACGCAGTATTTT | CASTPGTGVGDTQYF
TRBJ1-3 | TRBV5-6 | . | few | TGTGCCAGCAGCTTGGTCGGGGGATCAGGAAACACCATATATTTT | CASSLVGGSGNTIYF
TRBJ2-1 | TRBV6-1 | TRBD1 | . | TGTGCCAGCAGTGCCGGAGGACAGGGGGCGGAGGAGCAGTTCTTC | CASSAGGQGAEEQFF
TRBJ2-1 | TRBV10-1 | TRBD2 | . | TGCGCCAGCAGTGAGTCACCGAGCGGGGGACCCTACAATGAGCAGTTCTTC | CASSESPSGGPYNEQFF
TRBJ2-7 | TRBV6-1 | TRBD1 | . | TGTGCCAGCAGTGAACGGGGACAGGATGACTACGAGCAGTACTTC | CASSERGQDDYEQYF
TRBJ2-1 | TRBV6-1 | . | . | TGTGCCAGCAGTGTAGCTCAGGGTTCCTACAATGAGCAGTTCTTC | CASSVAQGSYNEQFF
TRBJ2-3 | TRBV5-4 | TRBD2 | few | TGTGCCAGCAGCTTGGAGGGGGCTAGCGGGGAGGATACGCAGTATTTT | CASSLEGASGEDTQYF
TRBJ2-5 | TRBV5-1 | . | . | TGCGCCAGCAGTTTTGAGGAGACCCAGTACTTC | CASSFEETQYF
TRBJ2-1 | TRBV5-4 | . | few | TGTGCCAGCAGCCGAATAGCCTACAATGAGCAGTTCTTC | CASSRIAYNEQFF
TRBJ1-2 | TRBV28 | TRBD1 | . | TGTGCCAGCAGTCCCGACAGGGTCCGGGGCTACACCTTC | CASSPDRVRGYTF
TRBJ2-7 | TRBV5-4 | TRBD1 | . | TGTGCCAGCAGCTGGGACAGGGCTACCTACGAGCAGTACTTC | CASSWDRATYEQYF
TRBJ2-3 | TRBV12-5 | TRBD2 | once | TGTGCTAGTGGTTTGGGAACTATAGCGGGGAGCACAGATACGCAGTATTTT | CASGLGTIAGSTDTQYF
TRBJ2-5 | TRBV18 | . | once | TGTGCCAGCTCACCACCGAACAGCCAAGAGACCCAGTACTTC | CASSPPNSQETQYF
TRBJ2-1 | TRBV5-1 | . | . | TGCGCCAGCAGCTTGGTGGGGGGGGGCAACAATGAGCAGTTCTTC | CASSLVGGGNNEQFF
TRBJ2-7 | TRBV6-6 | . | . | TGTGCCAGCAGTTCTGGGGCGGCTCGGAATGAGCAGTACTTC | CASSSGAARNEQYF
TRBJ2-7 | TRBV6-1 | TRBD2 | . | TGTGCCAGCAGTGAAGAAGCGGGAGGGCCCTCGGGAGAGCAGTACTTC | CASSEEAGGPSGEQYF
TRBJ1-2 | TRBV18 | . | . | TGTGCCAGCTCTACCGGACCGACGAGAGGGTACACCTTC | CASSTGPTRGYTF
TRBJ2-5 | TRBV7-9 | TRBD2 | . | TGTGCCAGCAGCATAGGACTAGCGGCCGAAGAGACCCAGTACTTC | CASSIGLAAEETQYF
TRBJ1-1 | TRBV2 | . | . | TGTGCCAGCAGTCAGGGGCCCCACACTGAAGCTTTCTTT | CASSQGPHTEAFF
TRBJ2-7 | TRBV7-9 | . | . | TGTGCCAGCAGCCCCCCCGGGGGATACGAGCAGTACTTC | CASSPPGGYEQYF
TRBJ1-1 | TRBV5-6 | . | . | TGTGCCAGCAGCAACCGCGGACAGCTCATGAACACTGAAGCTTTCTTT | CASSNRGQLMNTEAFF
TRBJ2-1 | TRBV7-2 | TRBD2 | . | TGTGCCAGCAGCGCCCTAGGACTAGCGGGATACAATGAGCAGTTCTTC | CASSALGLAGYNEQFF
TRBJ2-7 | TRBV11-2 | TRBD2 | . | TGTGCCAGCAGCGGACTAGCGGGATTAGGAGAGCAGTACTTC | CASSGLAGLGEQYF
TRBJ2-7 | TRBV25-1 | TRBD1 | . | TGTGCCAGCAGTGAATGGGGACAGGTGAGCTCCTACGAGCAGTACTTC | CASSEWGQVSSYEQYF
TRBJ2-5 | TRBV7-6 | TRBD1 | . | TGTGCCAGCAGCGGGGGACAGAGGGGGTACCAAGAGACCCAGTACTTC | CASSGGQRGYQETQYF
TRBJ2-1 | TRBV19 | . | . | TGTGCCAGTATCGAGCCCTTAATCCTCTCCTACAATGAGCAGTTCTTC | CASIEPLILSYNEQFF
TRBJ2-6 | TRBV2 | . | . | TGTGCCAGCAGTGAAGCAGGGCAGGGCCACTTCTCTGGGGCCAACGTCCTGACTTTC | CASSEAGQGHFSGANVLTF
TRBJ1-2 | TRBV18 | TRBD1 | . | TGTGCCAGCTCACCCGGGACAGACTATGGCTACACCTTC | CASSPGTDYGYTF
TRBJ2-5 | TRBV4-1 | . | . | TGCGCCAGCAGCCAAGATCGAGCGGGACAATCCGGGGAGACCCAGTACTTC | CASSQDRAGQSGETQYF
TRBJ2-3 | TRBV10-1 | . | . | TGCGCCAGCGGTACTAGCACAGATACGCAGTATTTT | CASGTSTDTQYF
TRBJ1-1 | TRBV6-5 | . | . | TGTGCCAGCAGTGAGCCCAACACTGAAGCTTTCTTT | CASSEPNTEAFF
TRBJ2-7 | TRBV7-2 | TRBD1 | . | TGTGCCAGCAGCTCACAGGGGGCCTACGAGCAGTACTTC | CASSSQGAYEQYF